One sample yielded the 16 T cell receptor beta chains listed below, sequenced in a study of control samples from healthy donors and cancer patients. Here immunoSEQ multiplex PCR was the method, and the copy in TCRdb shows in-frame clones only, minus some. The sample consists of about 100,000 clones, about nine tenths of them appearing once. Sample: blood. Every receptor here comes from a human donor in good health. The donor label of this sample is uncertain.

The V gene is TRBV5-4, the J gene TRBJ1-2, with D unclear. The CDR3 is made up of 16 amino acids. The germline V gene encodes CDR1 SGHNT and CDR2 YYREEE (reference sequence). The germline V and J ends were trimmed by 1 base and 1 base, with 14 bases remaining between them. The CDR3 DNA sequence: TGTGCCAGCAGCTTGAAGGATGGGTGGGATAACTATGGCTACACCTTC. Protein sequence: CASSLKDGWDNYGYTF.

The chain is built from TRBV30 and TRBJ1-2; D ambiguous. The CDR3 runs to 14 residues. Deletions cut 0 bases from V and 0 bases from J, with 8 bases between. Germline assignment: CDR1 GTSNPN and CDR2 SVGIG (reference sequence). This CDR3 is CAWSVRNSNYGYTF. The CDR3 DNA is TGTGCCTGGAGTGTTAGGAATTCTAACTATGGCTACACCTTC. The whole variable domain, remainder taken from reference TRBV30 and TRBJ1-2, is SQTIHQWPATLVQPVGSPLSLECTVEGTSNPNLYWYRQAAGRGLQLLFYSVGIGQISSEVPQNLSASRPQDRQFILSSKKLLLSDSGFYLCAWSVRNSNYGYTFGSGTRLTVV.

V is TRBV9 and J is TRBJ2-3; D possibly corresponds to TRBD2 (6 bases). This CDR3 is 15 amino acids long. Germline assignment: CDR1 SGDLS and CDR2 YYNGEE. The V and J ends lost 3 bases and 0 bases respectively, with 11 bases between them. CDR3 amino acids: CASSAGDRSTDTQYF. The CDR3, as DNA: TGTGCCAGCAGCGCGGGGGACCGTAGCACAGATACGCAGTATTTT.

The chain combines TRBV2 with TRBJ2-7; unclear D gene. Trimming removed 1 base at V and 3 bases at J, with 1 base between. The CDR3 loop spans 11 amino acids. Germline V gene data show CDR1 as SNHLY and CDR2 as FYNNEI. CDR3 DNA sequence: TGTGCCAGCAGTGAAGTCTACGAGCAGTACGTC. It translates to CASSEVYEQYV.

The chain combines TRBV12-3 or TRBV12-4 with TRBJ1-3, with D possibly TRBD1 on 5 matching bases. The CDR3 consists of 13 residues. Trimming shortened V by 4 bases and J by 2 bases, and 6 bases separated the two germline ends. The CDR3 here is CASSSGTGNTIYF. As DNA, the CDR3 is TGTGCCAGCAGTTCAGGGACTGGAAACACCATATATTTT.

This clone occurred once. The chain recombines TRBV27 with TRBJ2-2, with a weak D call TRBD2 (5 bases). Germline lookup yields CDR1 MNHEY and CDR2 SMNVEV (reference sequence). V was cut by 2 bases and J by 8 bases, with 9 bases left in between. This CDR3 has 13 amino acids. The CDR3 sequence: CASSLNGIGELFF. The DNA for the CDR3 is TGTGCCAGCAGTTTAAACGGGATTGGGGAGCTGTTTTTT.

The gene calls are TRBV24-1 and TRBJ2-2; TRBD1 agrees at 9 bases. Germline V gene data show CDR1 as KGHDR and CDR2 as SFDVKD. With 2 bases clipped from V and 4 bases from J, the junction kept 7 bases outside the gene matches. This CDR3 contains 17 residues. The CDR3 loop reads CATSDSFYRGLTGELFF. The CDR3 nucleotides read TGTGCCACCAGTGATTCTTTCTACAGGGGGCTCACCGGGGAGCTGTTTTTT.

This sequence joins TRBV18 and TRBJ2-7; D not certain. This CDR3 is 13 amino acids long. The germline V and J ends were trimmed by 0 bases and 6 bases, with 9 bases remaining between them. Germline values: CDR1 KGHSH, CDR2 LQKENI. Written as DNA, the CDR3 is TGTGCCAGCTCACCACCGGTCCGCCGCGAGCAGTACTTC. Amino acid sequence: CASSPPVRREQYF.

The rearrangement uses TRBV9 and TRBJ2-2, with D tentatively TRBD2 (5 bases). The germline V and J ends were trimmed by 0 bases and 6 bases, with 12 bases remaining between them. The CDR3 totals 15 residues. CDR1 SGDLS and CDR2 YYNGEE come from the germline V gene. In DNA form, the CDR3 reads TGTGCCAGCAGCGTAGACTATCGGGGTGCCGGGGAGCTGTTTTTT. The encoded protein is CASSVDYRGAGELFF.

The chain employs TRBV10-3 and TRBJ2-3, with 10 nucleotides matching TRBD2. The CDR3 spans 16 residues. Trimming removed 4 bases from V and 0 bases from J; junction bases left unmatched: 4. Germline-derived CDR1 and CDR2 are ENHRY and SYGVKD. For the CDR3, the DNA is TGTGCCATCAGTGGGACTAGCGGAATGAGCACAGATACGCAGTATTTT. Its protein product is CAISGTSGMSTDTQYF.

The CDR3 sequence: CATSEPGQGSTEAFF. CDR3 nucleotides: TGTGCCACCAGTGAACCGGGACAGGGGTCCACTGAAGCTTTCTTT. J is TRBJ1-1 and V is TRBV24-1; TRBD1 agrees at 10 bases. Trimming took 4 bases from V and 4 from J; bases not matched to a gene: 5. The CDR3 is 15 residues long. CDR1 and CDR2 from the germline V gene are KGHDR and SFDVKD.

The chain employs TRBV7-8 and TRBJ2-2; the D gene could be TRBD1 or TRBD2 (5 bases each). There are 16 residues in the CDR3. Germline-derived CDR1 and CDR2 are SGHVS and FQNEAQ. V lost 5 bases to trimming and J lost 6 bases, with 19 bases between them. CDR3 in DNA: TGTGCCAGCAGCAAAAATGGGGGAGTGTCCCCCGGGGAGCTGTTTTTT. This sequence encodes CASSKNGGVSPGELFF.

This chain links TRBV7-9 with TRBJ2-3; unclear D gene. The CDR3 sequence is 13 residues long. Germline CDR1 reads SEHNR; CDR2 reads FQNEAQ (reference sequence). The V end lost 11 bases, the J end lost 0 bases, and 12 bases lay between the germline ends. Here the CDR3 DNA reads TGTGCCGGCCGGATTACTAGCACAGATACGCAGTATTTT. Translating gives CAGRITSTDTQYF.

As DNA, the CDR3 is TGCGCCAGCAGCTTGGCCAGGAGAGAGACCCAGTACTTC. This translates into CASSLARRETQYF. This chain uses TRBV5-1 with TRBJ2-5; D unresolved. Germline CDR1 reads SGHRS; CDR2 reads YFSETQ. This CDR3 comprises 13 residues. Between the trimmed V and J ends, which lost 0 bases and 4 bases, there was a span of 7 bases.

The rearrangement joins TRBV5-1 to TRBJ1-5; D remains unclear. Trimming pared 4 bases from V and 3 bases from J, leaving 14 bases between. The CDR3 sequence is 15 residues long. Germline V lookup: CDR1 SGHRS, CDR2 YFSETQ. CDR3 sequence: CASSPDGQTNQPQHF. The CDR3, as DNA: TGCGCCAGCAGCCCCGATGGGCAGACCAATCAGCCCCAGCATTTT.

This chain joins TRBV14 and TRBJ1-2; D gene ambiguous. The germline V gene encodes CDR1 SGHDN and CDR2 FVKESK. Trimming stripped 0 bases from V and 4 bases from J, with 6 bases between. The CDR3 spans 13 residues. CDR3 sequence: CASSQDRTYGYTF. CDR3 nucleotide sequence: TGTGCCAGCAGCCAAGACCGCACCTATGGCTACACCTTC.